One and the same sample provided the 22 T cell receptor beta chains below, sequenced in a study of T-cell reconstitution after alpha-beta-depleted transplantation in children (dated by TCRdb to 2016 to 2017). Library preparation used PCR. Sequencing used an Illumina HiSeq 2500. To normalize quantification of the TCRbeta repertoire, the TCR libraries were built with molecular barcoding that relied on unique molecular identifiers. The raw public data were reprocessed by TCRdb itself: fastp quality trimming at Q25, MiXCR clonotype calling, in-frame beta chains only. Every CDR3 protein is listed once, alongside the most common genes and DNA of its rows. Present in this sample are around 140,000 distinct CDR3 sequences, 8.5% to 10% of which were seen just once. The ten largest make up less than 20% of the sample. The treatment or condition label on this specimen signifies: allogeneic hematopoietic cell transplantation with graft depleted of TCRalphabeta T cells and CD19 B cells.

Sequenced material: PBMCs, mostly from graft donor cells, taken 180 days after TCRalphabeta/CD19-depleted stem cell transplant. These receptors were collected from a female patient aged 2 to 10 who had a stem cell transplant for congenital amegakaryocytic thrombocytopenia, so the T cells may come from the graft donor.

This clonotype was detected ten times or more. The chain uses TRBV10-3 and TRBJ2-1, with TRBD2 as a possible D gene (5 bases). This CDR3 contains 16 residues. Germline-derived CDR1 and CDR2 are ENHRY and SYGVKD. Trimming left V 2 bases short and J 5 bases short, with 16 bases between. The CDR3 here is CAISEPKSEAHNEQFF. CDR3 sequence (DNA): TGTGCCATCAGTGAGCCTAAGTCGGAGGCCCACAATGAGCAGTTCTTC.

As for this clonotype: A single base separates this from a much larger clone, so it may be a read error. The CDR3 DNA is TGTGCCAGCAGCACCCGTCGACAGGGGACCTACGAGCAGTACTTC. Amino acid sequence: CASSTRRQGTYEQYF. The chain carries TRBV6-1 and TRBJ2-7, with 8 bases fitting TRBD1. The V gene's germline CDR1 is MNHNS and CDR2 SASEGT. CDR3 length: 15 residues. V was pared by 6 bases and J by 2 bases, with 9 bases of the junction left unmatched.

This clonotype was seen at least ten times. The CDR3 loop is CASSSQGGEQYF. CDR3 coding DNA: TGTGCCAGCAGTTCACAGGGAGGGGAGCAGTACTTC. The rearrangement uses TRBV6-5 and TRBJ2-7; D may be TRBD2 (7 bases). The CDR3 spans 12 residues. The germline V gene encodes CDR1 MNHEY and CDR2 SVGAGI. The V gene lost 4 bases and the J gene lost 7 bases, with 11 bases spanning the gap.

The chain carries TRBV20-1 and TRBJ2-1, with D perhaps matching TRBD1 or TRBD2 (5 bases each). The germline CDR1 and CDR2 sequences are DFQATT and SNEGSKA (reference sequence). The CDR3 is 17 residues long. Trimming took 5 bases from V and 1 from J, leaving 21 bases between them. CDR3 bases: TGCAGTGCTTCCCGTCCGGGGCAAAAAGGGTCCTACAATGAGCAGTTCTTC. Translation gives CSASRPGQKGSYNEQFF.

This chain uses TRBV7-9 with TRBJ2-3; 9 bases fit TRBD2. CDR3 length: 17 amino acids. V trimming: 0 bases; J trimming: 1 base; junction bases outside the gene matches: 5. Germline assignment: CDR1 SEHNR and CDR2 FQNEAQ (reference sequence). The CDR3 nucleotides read TGTGCCAGCAGCTTAGCGCTCGTAGCGGGAGGCACAGATACGCAGTATTTT. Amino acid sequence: CASSLALVAGGTDTQYF.

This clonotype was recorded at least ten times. The CDR3 reads CSARALTGAPPLHF. CDR3 coding DNA: TGCAGTGCTAGAGCCCTGACAGGCGCGCCACCCCTCCACTTT. This chain uses TRBV20-1 with TRBJ1-6, with a tentative D call TRBD1 (6 bases). Germline CDR1 reads DFQATT; CDR2 reads SNEGSKA (reference sequence). This CDR3 contains 14 residues. V lost 1 base and J lost 11, with 15 bases in between.

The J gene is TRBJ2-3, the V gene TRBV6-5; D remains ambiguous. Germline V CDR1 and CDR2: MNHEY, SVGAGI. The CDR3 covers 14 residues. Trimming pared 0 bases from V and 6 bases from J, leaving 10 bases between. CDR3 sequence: CASSYSVPADTQYF. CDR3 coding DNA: TGTGCCAGCAGTTACTCTGTCCCGGCGGATACGCAGTATTTT.

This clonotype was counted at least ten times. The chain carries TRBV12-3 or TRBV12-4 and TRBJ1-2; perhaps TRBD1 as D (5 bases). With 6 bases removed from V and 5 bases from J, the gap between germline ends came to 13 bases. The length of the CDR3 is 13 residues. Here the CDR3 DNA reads TGTGCCAGCAGCCGGGACTTGGGATATGGCTACACCTTC. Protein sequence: CASSRDLGYGYTF.

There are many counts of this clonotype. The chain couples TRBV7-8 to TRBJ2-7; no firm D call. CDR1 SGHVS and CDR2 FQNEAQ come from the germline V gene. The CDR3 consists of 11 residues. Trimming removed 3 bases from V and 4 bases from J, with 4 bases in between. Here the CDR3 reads CASSLEYEQYF. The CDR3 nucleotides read TGTGCCAGCAGCTTGGAATACGAGCAGTACTTC.

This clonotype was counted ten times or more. The CDR3, as DNA: TGCGCCAGCAGCTTGGAGCCTGTTGCCTCCTACGAGCAGTACTTC. Translating it yields CASSLEPVASYEQYF. The chain recombines TRBV5-1 with TRBJ2-7, with D unresolved. The V and J ends lost 0 bases and 0 bases respectively, with 10 bases between them. The CDR3 runs to 15 residues. CDR1 SGHRS and CDR2 YFSETQ come from the germline V gene.

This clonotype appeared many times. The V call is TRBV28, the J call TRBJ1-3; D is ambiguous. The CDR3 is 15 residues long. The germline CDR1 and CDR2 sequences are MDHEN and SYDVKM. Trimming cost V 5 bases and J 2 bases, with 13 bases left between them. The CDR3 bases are TGTGCCAGCAGTCTCCCATTGACGGCTGGAAACACCATATATTTT. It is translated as CASSLPLTAGNTIYF.

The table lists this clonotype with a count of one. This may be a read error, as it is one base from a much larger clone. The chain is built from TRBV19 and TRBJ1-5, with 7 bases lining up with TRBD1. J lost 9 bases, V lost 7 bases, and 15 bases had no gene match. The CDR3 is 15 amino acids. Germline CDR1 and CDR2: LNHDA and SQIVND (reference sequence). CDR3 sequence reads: CASIPQAGGAGPQHF. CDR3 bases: TGTGCCAGTATCCCACAAGCAGGGGGTGCGGGGCCCCAGCATTTT.

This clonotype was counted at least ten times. CDR3 protein: CASSPSGERGTEAFF. CDR3 coding DNA: TGCGCCAGCAGCCCCTCGGGGGAGAGGGGCACTGAAGCTTTCTTT. The J gene is TRBJ1-1, the V gene TRBV4-1; possibly TRBD1 for D (5 bases). The CDR3 runs 15 residues. CDR1 MGHRA and CDR2 YSYEKL come from the germline V gene. V gave up 4 bases and J gave up 4 bases, with 16 bases separating them.

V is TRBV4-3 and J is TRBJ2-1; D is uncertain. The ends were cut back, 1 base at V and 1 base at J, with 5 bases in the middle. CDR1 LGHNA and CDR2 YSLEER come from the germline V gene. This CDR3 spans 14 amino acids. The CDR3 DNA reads TGCGCCAGCAGCCAAGTTGGTTCCTACAATGAGCAGTTCTTC. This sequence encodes CASSQVGSYNEQFF.

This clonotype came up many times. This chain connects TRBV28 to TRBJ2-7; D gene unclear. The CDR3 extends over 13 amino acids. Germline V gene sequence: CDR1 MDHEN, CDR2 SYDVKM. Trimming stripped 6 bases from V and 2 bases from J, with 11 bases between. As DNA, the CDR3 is TGTGCCAGCAGCGGCAGGCGGACCTACGAGCAGTACTTC. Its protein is CASSGRRTYEQYF. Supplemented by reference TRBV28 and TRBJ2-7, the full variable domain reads DVKVTQSSRYLVKRTGEKVFLECVQDMDHENMFWYRQDPGLGLRLIYFSYDVKMKEKGDIPEGYSVSREKKERFSLILESASTNQTSMYLCASSGRRTYEQYFGPGTRLTVT.

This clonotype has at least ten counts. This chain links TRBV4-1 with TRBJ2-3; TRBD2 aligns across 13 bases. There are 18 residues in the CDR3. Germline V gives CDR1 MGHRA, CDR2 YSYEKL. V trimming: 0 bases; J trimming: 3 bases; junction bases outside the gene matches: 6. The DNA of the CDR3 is TGCGCCAGCAGCCAAGACTGGGCGACTAGCGGGAGGACAGATACGCAGTATTTT. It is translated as CASSQDWATSGRTDTQYF.

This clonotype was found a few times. CDR3 amino acids: CASSLRSGSSFADTQYF. The CDR3 DNA reads as TGTGCCAGCAGCTTGCGTAGCGGGAGCTCTTTCGCAGATACGCAGTATTTT. The V and J genes are TRBV7-8 and TRBJ2-3, with 9 bases identical to TRBD2. This CDR3 contains 17 residues. Germline V gene sequence: CDR1 SGHVS, CDR2 FQNEAQ. J was trimmed by 4 bases and V by 3 bases; bases with no gene match: 11.

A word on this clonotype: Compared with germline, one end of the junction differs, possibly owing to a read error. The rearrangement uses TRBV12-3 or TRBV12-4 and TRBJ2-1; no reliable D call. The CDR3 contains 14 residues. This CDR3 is CATSTGPSHNEQFF. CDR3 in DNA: TGTGCCACCAGTACCGGTCCCAGCCACAATGAGCAGTTCTTC.

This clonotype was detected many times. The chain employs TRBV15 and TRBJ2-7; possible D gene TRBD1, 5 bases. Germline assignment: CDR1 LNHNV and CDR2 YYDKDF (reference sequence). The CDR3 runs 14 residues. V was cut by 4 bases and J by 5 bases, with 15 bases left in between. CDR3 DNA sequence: TGTGCCACCAGCAAAAAGGGGCCAAGGGACGAGCAGTACTTC. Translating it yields CATSKKGPRDEQYF.

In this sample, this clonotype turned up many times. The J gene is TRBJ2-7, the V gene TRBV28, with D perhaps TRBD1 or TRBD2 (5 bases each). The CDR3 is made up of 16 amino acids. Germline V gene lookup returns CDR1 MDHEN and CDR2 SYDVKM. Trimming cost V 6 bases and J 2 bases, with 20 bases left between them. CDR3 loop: CASSSSGALSPYEQYF. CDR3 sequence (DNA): TGTGCCAGCAGCTCCTCCGGGGCTCTTTCCCCCTACGAGCAGTACTTC.

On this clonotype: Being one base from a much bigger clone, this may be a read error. The CDR3 is CSAQQAGGRTDTKYF. CDR3 sequence (DNA): TGCAGTGCTCAACAAGCGGGAGGGCGTACAGATACGAAGTATTTT. The chain carries TRBV20-1 and TRBJ2-3, with 10 bases identical to TRBD2. CDR3 length: 15 amino acids. CDR1 is DFQATT and CDR2 is SNEGSKA in the germline V gene (reference sequence).

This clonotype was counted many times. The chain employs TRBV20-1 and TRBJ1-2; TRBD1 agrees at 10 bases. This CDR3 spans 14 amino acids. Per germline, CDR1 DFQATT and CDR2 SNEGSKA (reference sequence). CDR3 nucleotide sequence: TGCAGCGCTTCCCGGACAGGGGGTTTGGACGGCTACACCTTC. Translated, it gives CSASRTGGLDGYTF.